The T cell receptor (beta chain) under discussion was sequenced for a study of response to subunit inactivated influenza vaccine. Overall study findings and caveats: After each seasonal influenza vaccination, few new T cells are recruited, the authors suggested.

CDR1 and CDR2 (germline): SGHAT, FQNNGV. The CDR3 loop spans 15 amino acids. With V trimmed by 5 bases and J by 7 bases, 10 bases remained unmatched. This clonotype was seen only a few times. As yet, its antigen is unknown. A single record per CDR3 protein comes from TCRdb applying MiXCR to the RT-PCR reads. The data show 750,000 to 850,000 distinct CDR3 sequences, about a fifth seen once. This clonotype was obtained from a man aged 50-60 years who received an inactivated influenza vaccine. The sample consisted of PBMCs from blood, taken more than 4 days after vaccination. J is TRBJ2-3 and V is TRBV11-2; 9 nucleotides agree with TRBD2. The chain's CDR3 is CASSGSGTSRNTQYF. The CDR3 bases are TGTGCCAGCAGCGGGAGCGGGACTAGCAGAAATACGCAGTATTTT.